These 2 T cell receptor beta chains originate from one sample sequenced in a study of regulatory T cells in long-lasting Graves disease listed by TCRdb under 2021. The library was generated by multiplex PCR. Sequencing instrument: Illumina HiSeq 4000. iRepertoire HTBI primers and Arm-PCR amplification of CDR3 regions were used to construct TCR beta libraries. The public reads were reprocessed in TCRdb via fastp at Q25 and MiXCR, keeping in-frame beta chains. A single entry per CDR3 protein holds the most common genes and DNA from its merged rows. This sample holds 600,000 to 800,000 distinct CDR3 sequences; roughly 30% were observed only once. Jointly, the top ten make up under 50% of the sample. Sample time point, as interpreted from the label and publication: persistent/refractory GD, antithyroid drugs over 5 years with positive TRAb. RNA was extracted from PBMCs in TRIzol for both TCR sequencing and RNA sequencing.

This specimen consisted of peripheral blood mononuclear cells (PBMCs), obtained when the disease was refractory, from a patient treated with antithyroid drugs. These receptors originate from a female donor with Graves disease.

V gene TRBV4-3 combines with J gene TRBJ2-7; 14 bases match TRBD2. Trimming took 3 bases from V and 2 from J; bases not matched to a gene: 3. The CDR3 runs to 16 residues. In germline, CDR1 is LGHNA, CDR2 YSLEER. The CDR3 sequence is CASSHLTSGRAYEQYF. CDR3 nucleotide sequence: TGCGCCAGCAGCCATTTGACTAGCGGGAGGGCCTACGAGCAGTACTTC.

This clonotype was found many times. The V gene is TRBV27, the J gene TRBJ2-5; possible D gene TRBD1, 5 bases. Germline assignment: CDR1 MNHEY and CDR2 SMNVEV (reference sequence). The CDR3 runs to 18 residues. V dropped 6 bases and J dropped 2 bases, with 25 bases sitting between them. The CDR3 DNA reads as TGTGCCAGCAGGCGAGGCCTTGTTTCGTCTAGACAGCAAGAGACCCAGTACTTC. Translation: CASRRGLVSSRQQETQYF.